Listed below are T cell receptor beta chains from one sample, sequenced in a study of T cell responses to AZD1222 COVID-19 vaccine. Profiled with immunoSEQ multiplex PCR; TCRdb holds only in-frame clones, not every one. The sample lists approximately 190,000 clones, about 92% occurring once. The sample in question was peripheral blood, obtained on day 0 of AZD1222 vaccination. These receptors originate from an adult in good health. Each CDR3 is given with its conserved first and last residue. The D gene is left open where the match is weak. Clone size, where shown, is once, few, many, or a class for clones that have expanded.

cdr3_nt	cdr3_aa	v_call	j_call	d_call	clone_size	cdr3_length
TGTGCCAGCAGTAGACCAGGCGGCAACACTGAAGCTTTCTTT	CASSRPGGNTEAFF	TRBV27	TRBJ1-1	-	once	14
TGTGCCATACTTGCGGGACAGGTTGCCTCTGGGGCCAACGTCCTGACTTTC	CAILAGQVASGANVLTF	TRBV5-4	TRBJ2-6	TRBD1	-	17
TGTGCCAGCAGCTTACGTCTTCGGGACAGAAACAATGAGCAGTTCTTC	CASSLRLRDRNNEQFF	TRBV7-3	TRBJ2-1	TRBD1	-	16
TGTGCCAGCAGCTTACAGGGGGGCAATGAGCAGTTCTTC	CASSLQGGNEQFF	TRBV7-3	TRBJ2-1	-	-	13
TGTGCCAGCAGTTCTTCCGAGACAGGGGCCTATGGCTACACCTTC	CASSSSETGAYGYTF	TRBV6-6	TRBJ1-2	TRBD1	once	15
TGTGCCAGCAGGATTACAGGAGACAATGAGCAGTTCTTC	CASRITGDNEQFF	TRBV7-2	TRBJ2-1	-	-	13
TGTGCCAGCAGCCAAGGTGCAGCGAGCTACAATGAGCAGTTCTTC	CASSQGAASYNEQFF	TRBV4-2	TRBJ2-1	-	-	15
TGTGCCTGCCGGGGGGGGCCCTATGGCTACACCTTC	CACRGGPYGYTF	TRBV30	TRBJ1-2	-	few	12
TGTGCCAGCAGCGGAGGTGGACAGGTTAACACTGAAGCTTTCTTT	CASSGGGQVNTEAFF	TRBV9	TRBJ1-1	TRBD1	-	15
TGTGCCAGCAGTTACTTCGCAGGGGCCGGGGAGCTGTTTTTT	CASSYFAGAGELFF	TRBV6-2/TRBV6-3	TRBJ2-2	-	once	14
TGTGCCAGCAGTGAAAGAGGTCAGGGGCTTTATGGCTACACCTTC	CASSERGQGLYGYTF	TRBV6-1	TRBJ1-2	-	once	15